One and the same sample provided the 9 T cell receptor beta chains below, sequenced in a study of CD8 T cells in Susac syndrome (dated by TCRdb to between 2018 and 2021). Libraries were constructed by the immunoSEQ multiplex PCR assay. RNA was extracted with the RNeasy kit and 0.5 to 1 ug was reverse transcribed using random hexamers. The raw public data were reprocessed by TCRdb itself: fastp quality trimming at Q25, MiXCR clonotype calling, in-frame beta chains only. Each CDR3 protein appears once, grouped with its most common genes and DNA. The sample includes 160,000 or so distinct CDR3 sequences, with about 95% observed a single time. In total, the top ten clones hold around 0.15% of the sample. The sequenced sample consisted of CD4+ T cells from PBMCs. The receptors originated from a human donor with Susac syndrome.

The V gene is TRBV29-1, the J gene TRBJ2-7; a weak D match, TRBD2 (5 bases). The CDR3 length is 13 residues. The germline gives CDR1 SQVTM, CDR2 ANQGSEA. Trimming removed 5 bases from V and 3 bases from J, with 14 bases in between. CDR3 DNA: TGCAGCGTTCGGGAAGATCCCAGCTACGAGCAGTACTTC. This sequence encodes CSVREDPSYEQYF.

CDR3 sequence (DNA): TGCGCCAGCAGCCGTAAACTAGGGGGGGCCAGCACAGATACGCAGTATTTT. Amino acid sequence: CASSRKLGGASTDTQYF. The chain uses TRBV5-1 and TRBJ2-3; D perhaps matches TRBD2 (7 bases). Germline-derived CDR1 and CDR2 are SGHRS and YFSETQ. V lost 4 bases and J 0 bases, leaving 18 bases between the germline ends. The CDR3 contains 17 residues.

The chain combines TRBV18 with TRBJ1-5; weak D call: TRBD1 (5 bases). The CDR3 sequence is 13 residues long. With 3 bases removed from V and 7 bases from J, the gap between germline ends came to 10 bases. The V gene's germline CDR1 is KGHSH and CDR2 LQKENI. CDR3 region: CASSPDKKQPQHF. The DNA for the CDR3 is TGTGCCAGCTCACCGGACAAGAAGCAGCCCCAGCATTTT.

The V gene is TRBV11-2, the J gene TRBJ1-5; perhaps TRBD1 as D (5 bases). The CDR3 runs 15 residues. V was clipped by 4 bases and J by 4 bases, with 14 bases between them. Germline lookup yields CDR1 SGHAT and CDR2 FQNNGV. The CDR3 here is CASSSQSGANQPQHF. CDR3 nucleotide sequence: TGTGCCAGCAGCTCGCAGTCCGGGGCGAATCAGCCCCAGCATTTT.

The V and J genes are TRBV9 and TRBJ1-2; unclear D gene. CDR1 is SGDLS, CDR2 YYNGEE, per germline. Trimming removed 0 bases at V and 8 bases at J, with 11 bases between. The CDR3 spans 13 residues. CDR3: CASSVDSPTGYTF. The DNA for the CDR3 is TGTGCCAGCAGCGTAGACAGCCCGACGGGCTACACCTTC.

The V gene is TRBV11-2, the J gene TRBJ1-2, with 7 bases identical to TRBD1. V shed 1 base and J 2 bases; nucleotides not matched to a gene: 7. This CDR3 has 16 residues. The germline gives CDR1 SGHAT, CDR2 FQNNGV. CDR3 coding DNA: TGTGCCAGCAGCTTAGTAGGGGGCAAGGGGAACTATGGCTACACCTTC. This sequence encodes CASSLVGGKGNYGYTF.

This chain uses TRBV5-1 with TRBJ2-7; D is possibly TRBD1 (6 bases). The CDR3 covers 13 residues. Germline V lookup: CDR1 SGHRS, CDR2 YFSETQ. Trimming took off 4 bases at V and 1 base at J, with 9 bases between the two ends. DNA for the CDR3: TGCGCCAGCAGCACAACAGGGTCCTACGAGCAGTACTTC. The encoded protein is CASSTTGSYEQYF.

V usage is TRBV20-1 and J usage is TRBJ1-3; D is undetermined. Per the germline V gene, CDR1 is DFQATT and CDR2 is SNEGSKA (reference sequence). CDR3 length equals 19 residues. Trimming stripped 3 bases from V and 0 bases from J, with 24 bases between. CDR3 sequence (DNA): TGCAGTGCTAGGAGGCCGGCAGCTCAATACCCCTACTCTGGAAACACCATATATTTT. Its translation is CSARRPAAQYPYSGNTIYF.

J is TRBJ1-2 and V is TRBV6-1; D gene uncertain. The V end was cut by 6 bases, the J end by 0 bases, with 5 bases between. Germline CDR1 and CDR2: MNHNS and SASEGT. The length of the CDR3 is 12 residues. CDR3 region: CASRRSNYGYTF. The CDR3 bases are TGTGCCAGCAGGAGGTCTAACTATGGCTACACCTTC.